The source of this TCR beta chain is a study of human T cells and chemical hapten exposure. CDR3 size: 12 residues. Germline assignment: CDR1 MNHEY and CDR2 SVGAGI. Trimming pared 5 bases from V and 5 bases from J, leaving 6 bases between. Sample time point: patch test 1, 2 weeks after DPC sensitization. Treatment defined: therapeutic diphenylcyclopropenone sensitization with weekly scalp DPC. Each CDR3 protein gets one entry after TCRdb re-called the RACE reads with MiXCR. The sample carries under 200,000 distinct CDR3 sequences, 14% recorded once. V gene TRBV6-5 combines with J gene TRBJ2-2; D ambiguous. This sequence originates from a woman in her 30s with alopecia areata. Some clones in this sample may be carry-over from other donors' samples. The sample here was whole blood, taken in connection with sensitization to the hapten diphenylcyclopropenone (DPC). CDR3 protein: CASSPPTGELFF. DNA for the CDR3: TGTGCCAGCAGTCCCCCAACCGGGGAGCTGTTTTTT.